These 27 T cell receptor beta chains were sequenced from one sample in a study of T cell responses to AZD1222 COVID-19 vaccine. Repertoires were generated with immunoSEQ multiplex PCR, while TCRdb's copy carries only in-frame clones and drops some. In the table there are about 150,000 clones, about 92% of which are singletons. The specimen comprised peripheral blood, sampled on day 0 of AZD1222 vaccination. These receptors came from an adult in good health.

For the CDR3, the DNA is TGTGCCAGCAGTCCCGGGACAGGGGCCACTGAAGCTTTCTTT. Translation: CASSPGTGATEAFF. V gene TRBV6-5 combines with J gene TRBJ1-1; TRBD1 aligns across 10 bases. The V and J ends lost 5 bases and 4 bases, in that order; junction bases with no gene match: 4. CDR1 is MNHEY and CDR2 is SVGAGI in the germline V gene. The CDR3 length is 14 residues.

The rearrangement joins TRBV7-3 to TRBJ2-2; 8 bases match TRBD2. V dropped 0 bases and J dropped 3; count of bases not matched to a gene: 3. Germline-derived CDR1 and CDR2 are SGHTA and FQGTGA. The CDR3 has 16 residues. CDR3 DNA sequence: TGTGCCAGCAGCTTAACTGGCGGGAGGTACACCGGGGAGCTGTTTTTT. Its protein is CASSLTGGRYTGELFF.

The V gene is TRBV4-2, the J gene TRBJ2-5; 7 bases map to TRBD1. Germline CDR1 reads LGHNA; CDR2 reads YNFKEQ. The junction had 9 bases not matched to a gene; V was cut back by 0 bases and J by 5 bases. This CDR3 contains 16 residues. In DNA form, the CDR3 reads TGTGCCAGCAGCCAAGACCGACAGGGTGGGTTTGAGACCCAGTACTTC. Protein product: CASSQDRQGGFETQYF.

This chain links TRBV5-1 with TRBJ2-5, with D hard to call. The V and J ends lost 1 base and 2 bases respectively, with 6 bases between them. CDR3 length: 13 amino acids. From germline, CDR1 is SGHRS and CDR2 YFSETQ. Written as DNA, the CDR3 is TGCGCCAGCAGCTTGAAGTCACAAGAGACCCAGTACTTC. Its translation is CASSLKSQETQYF.

The genes are TRBV7-2 and TRBJ2-5, with TRBD1 matching 7 bases. Germline CDR1 and CDR2: SGHTA and FQGNSA. The CDR3 spans 14 residues. Unmatched junction bases numbered 6, after V lost 5 bases and J lost 3 bases. The CDR3 loop is CASSVNRGKETQYF. The CDR3 DNA sequence: TGTGCCAGCAGCGTGAACAGGGGAAAAGAGACCCAGTACTTC.

The rearrangement uses TRBV2 and TRBJ1-2; D is unresolved. In germline, CDR1 is SNHLY, CDR2 FYNNEI. The V end was cut by 6 bases, the J end by 6 bases, with 11 bases between. The CDR3 loop spans 12 amino acids. The CDR3 region has the DNA TGTGCCAGCAGCCCCCGGGAGGATGGCTACACCTTC. It specifies CASSPREDGYTF.

This clone was detected once. The rearrangement uses TRBV9 and TRBJ1-6; D call uncertain. V was cut by 5 bases and J by 6 bases, with 6 bases left in between. The CDR3 is 12 amino acids. Germline V gene data show CDR1 as SGDLS and CDR2 as YYNGEE. CDR3 nucleotide sequence: TGTGCCAGCAGTGTGTCTAATTCACCCCTCCACTTT. Its protein product is CASSVSNSPLHF.

The rearrangement links TRBV4-1 to TRBJ1-1, with a possible D match to TRBD1 (6 bases). CDR1 is MGHRA and CDR2 is YSYEKL in the germline V gene. This CDR3 is built from 15 residues. V was cut by 5 bases and J by 3 bases, with 16 bases left in between. CDR3 residues: CASSSPLAGDTEAFF. The CDR3 bases are TGCGCCAGCAGCTCCCCCCTTGCAGGGGACACTGAAGCTTTCTTT.

This chain connects TRBV7-3 to TRBJ2-7; no clear D. Germline CDR1 is SGHTA and CDR2 is FQGTGA. The CDR3 runs to 14 residues. Trimming took off 3 bases at V and 6 bases at J, with 15 bases between the two ends. CDR3 bases: TGTGCCAGCAGCTTGGGTCCCCTGGACGGCGAGCAGTACTTC. Encoded protein: CASSLGPLDGEQYF. Looking up the rest from reference TRBV7-3 and TRBJ2-7 gives the full variable domain: GAGVSQTPSNKVTEKGKYVELRCDPISGHTALYWYRQSLGQGPEFLIYFQGTGAADDSGLPNDRFFAVRPEGSVSTLKIQRTERGDSAVYLCASSLGPLDGEQYFGPGTRLTVT.

The CDR3 coding sequence is TGTGCCAGCAGCATGGGACCAAATCCTGAAGCTTTCTTT. Encoded protein: CASSMGPNPEAFF. This rearrangement joins TRBV5-4 to TRBJ1-1; D is possibly TRBD1 (5 bases). The length of the CDR3 is 13 residues. Trimming cost V 4 bases and J 6 bases, with 13 bases left between them. Germline loops: CDR1 SGHNT, CDR2 YYREEE (reference sequence).

V gene TRBV24-1 combines with J gene TRBJ2-7, with D maybe TRBD1 (6 bases). V lost 0 bases, J lost 3 bases, and 20 bases lay in between. The CDR3 totals 18 residues. Per the germline V gene, CDR1 is KGHDR and CDR2 is SFDVKD. Here the CDR3 reads CATSDLQCGSGEYYEQYF. CDR3 DNA sequence: TGTGCCACCAGTGATTTGCAATGTGGGTCAGGGGAGTACTACGAGCAGTACTTC.

V gene TRBV5-4 combines with J gene TRBJ2-1; a weak D match, TRBD1 (7 bases). Trimming shortened V by 2 bases and J by 4 bases, and 16 bases separated the two germline ends. Per germline, CDR1 SGHNT and CDR2 YYREEE (reference sequence). This CDR3 region has 16 residues. The CDR3 reads CASSLGTDAGYNEQFF. The CDR3 DNA reads as TGTGCCAGCAGCTTAGGGACAGATGCGGGGTACAATGAGCAGTTCTTC. The full variable domain, its missing parts supplied by reference TRBV5-4 and TRBJ2-1, is ETGVTQSPTHLIKTRGQQVTLRCSSQSGHNTVSWYQQALGQGPQFIFQYYREEENGRGNFPPRFSGLQFPNYSSELNVNALELDDSALYLCASSLGTDAGYNEQFFGPGTRLTVL.

The rearrangement uses TRBV5-1 and TRBJ2-1; 8 positions agree with TRBD2. The CDR3 is 18 amino acids. Germline loops: CDR1 SGHRS, CDR2 YFSETQ. V shed 0 bases, J shed 2 bases, and the junction held 10 bases outside the gene matches. CDR3 loop: CASSLGPSLGLAYNEQFF. In DNA, the CDR3 is TGCGCCAGCAGCTTGGGTCCCTCATTGGGACTAGCCTACAATGAGCAGTTCTTC.

CDR3 DNA: TGTGCCAGCAGCTCCATGACTAGCGGGAGACCCAATGAGCAGTTCTTC. Translated, it gives CASSSMTSGRPNEQFF. The J gene is TRBJ2-1, the V gene TRBV7-9, with 12 bases fitting TRBD2. Trimming cost V 4 bases and J 6 bases; bases outside gene matches: 7. The CDR3 covers 16 residues. Germline V CDR1 and CDR2: SEHNR, FQNEAQ (reference sequence).

V is TRBV9 and J is TRBJ2-7; 7 bases align to TRBD2. The V and J ends lost 1 base and 6 bases, in that order; junction bases with no gene match: 7. This CDR3 region has 14 residues. CDR1 SGDLS and CDR2 YYNGEE come from the germline V gene. CDR3 nucleotide sequence: TGTGCCAGCAGCGTATCCCCAGCGGGAAGCGAGCAGTACTTC. Its protein is CASSVSPAGSEQYF.

In its sample, this clone was seen once. The J gene is TRBJ1-2, the V gene TRBV5-1; no clear D. CDR1 and CDR2 (germline): SGHRS, YFSETQ. The CDR3 is 13 residues long. V was pared by 0 bases and J by 8 bases, with 11 bases between. The CDR3 DNA follows: TGCGCCAGCAGCTTGGCTGGGGTAGGCGGCTACACCTTC. Translation gives CASSLAGVGGYTF.

The chain couples TRBV4-1 to TRBJ2-3; 12 nucleotides align to TRBD2. The trim removed 4 bases at V and 0 bases at J, leaving 5 bases unmatched. Per germline, CDR1 MGHRA and CDR2 YSYEKL. The CDR3 contains 17 residues. CDR3 sequence (DNA): TGCGCCAGCAGCCGGCAGACTAGCGGGAGTAGCACAGATACGCAGTATTTT. Protein: CASSRQTSGSSTDTQYF.

The V call is TRBV7-3, the J call TRBJ1-3; no clear D. The germline V gene has CDR1 SGHTA and CDR2 FQGTGA. V was pared by 1 base and J by 2 bases, with 3 bases between. The CDR3 has 13 amino acids. The chain's CDR3 is CASSLNTGNTIYF. The CDR3 bases are TGTGCCAGCAGCTTAAACACTGGAAACACCATATATTTT.

Remarks on this clone: The sample holds other DNA sequences that translate to the same CDR3. This chain joins TRBV19 and TRBJ1-5; D uncertain. Germline V CDR1 and CDR2: LNHDA, SQIVND (reference sequence). Trimming removed 3 bases from V and 4 bases from J, with 7 bases in between. CDR3 length: 13 residues. Written as DNA, the CDR3 is TGTGCCAGTAGTATCGGAGGAAATCAGCCCCAGCATTTT. Translated: CASSIGGNQPQHF.

The CDR3 here is CASSPAGTGNSPLHF. CDR3 sequence (DNA): TGTGCCAGCTCACCCGCCGGGACAGGGAATTCACCCCTCCACTTT. This chain connects TRBV18 to TRBJ1-6; 9 bases fit TRBD1. CDR1 and CDR2 (germline): KGHSH, LQKENI. The CDR3 runs 15 residues. The V gene end was trimmed by 3 bases and the J gene end by 7 bases; junction bases not matched to a gene: 4.

The rearrangement uses TRBV2 and TRBJ2-1, with D tentatively TRBD2 (6 bases). CDR3 size: 15 residues. Trimming took off 3 bases at V and 2 bases at J, with 11 bases between the two ends. Looked up from germline, CDR1 is SNHLY and CDR2 is FYNNEI. CDR3 DNA sequence: TGTGCCAGCAGTGAGCGGGGCCAGACCTACAATGAGCAGTTCTTC. Translation gives CASSERGQTYNEQFF.

The gene calls are TRBV5-1 and TRBJ2-4, with D maybe TRBD2 (5 bases). V was pared by 0 bases and J by 3 bases, with 13 bases between. This CDR3 spans 16 amino acids. CDR1 SGHRS and CDR2 YFSETQ come from the germline V gene. The CDR3, as DNA: TGCGCCAGCAGCTTGGGGGTCGGTACTAGCAAAAACATTCAGTACTTC. Translating gives CASSLGVGTSKNIQYF.

The chain carries TRBV20-1 and TRBJ1-2, with D unclear. V was trimmed by 3 bases and J by 5 bases, leaving 13 bases between them. Per germline, CDR1 DFQATT and CDR2 SNEGSKA (reference sequence). This CDR3 spans 13 amino acids. The CDR3 loop reads CSASWSQSYGYTF. For the CDR3, the DNA is TGCAGTGCTAGTTGGAGTCAGTCTTATGGCTACACCTTC.

V and J are TRBV5-1 and TRBJ2-3, with D perhaps TRBD1 (5 bases). Germline lookup yields CDR1 SGHRS and CDR2 YFSETQ. V lost 7 bases and J 1 base, leaving 22 bases between the germline ends. The length of the CDR3 is 17 residues. This CDR3 is CASFGASDLLRTDTQYF. In nucleotides, the CDR3 is TGCGCCAGCTTTGGGGCCTCGGACCTCCTCCGCACAGATACGCAGTATTTT.

The chain joins TRBV4-1 to TRBJ1-1, with unresolved D. The germline CDR1 and CDR2 sequences are MGHRA and YSYEKL. The CDR3 loop spans 13 amino acids. V shed 0 bases and J shed 2 bases, with 4 bases lying between them. CDR3 coding DNA: TGCGCCAGCAGCCAAGAAAGAAACACTGAAGCTTTCTTT. The encoded protein is CASSQERNTEAFF.

The V and J genes are TRBV5-1 and TRBJ2-1, with D unresolved. The CDR3 sequence is 12 residues long. Germline V gene sequence: CDR1 SGHRS, CDR2 YFSETQ. V dropped 2 bases and J dropped 6 bases, with 6 bases sitting between them. In DNA, the CDR3 is TGCGCCAGCAGCTTTTCACCCAATGAGCAGTTCTTC. Protein: CASSFSPNEQFF.

The chain has TRBV11-2 and TRBJ1-6; D is perhaps TRBD1 (5 bases). This CDR3 has 15 amino acids. Trimming cost V 5 bases and J 10 bases, with 18 bases left between them. The germline CDR1 and CDR2 sequences are SGHAT and FQNNGV. CDR3 residues: CASSTQLGVGSPLHF. In DNA, the CDR3 is TGTGCCAGCAGCACCCAGCTGGGGGTTGGGTCACCCCTCCACTTT.